This T cell receptor beta chain comes out of a study of technical replicates of blood from a few donors (dated by TCRdb to about 2017). The library was prepared using the immunoSEQ multiplex PCR assay. Entries here come from immuneACCESS through TCRdb and include only in-frame sequences with V and J called. Some clones fail to appear in such tables; in the studies checked, an unresolved V gene covers under half of the shortfall, and the cause of the remainder is unknown. This sample holds approximately 70,000 clones; approximately 96% were observed only once. The ten most abundant clones make up 0.22% of the sample. Concerning this clone itself: Its specific antigen is unknown. No much larger clone exists at a distance of one base, and base qualities are not known.

V and J lose 5 bases and 3 bases, and a span of 18 bases separates them. The germline V gene yields SGHDT for CDR1 and YYEEEE for CDR2. The CDR3 goes from the cysteine to the phenylalanine over 15 residues. This entry keeps only the CDR3 DNA: 45 bases, framed from base 1. The receptor comes from a human donor in good health. Sequenced material: T cells isolated from PBMCs. The sequence links TRBV5-6 to TRBJ2-7; 7 matching bases give a weak D call of TRBD1. The CDR3 protein: CASRSIGGGNYEQYF. In nucleotide form, the sequence is TGTGCCAGCAGGTCCATAGGAGGGGGCAACTACGAGCAGTACTTC.